Each of the 10 T cell receptor beta chains below was sequenced from the same sample in a study of cytomegalovirus exposure and HLA in healthy donors. The primer mix had 60 Vbeta and 13 Jbeta primers. Clones were sequenced by immunoSEQ multiplex PCR, and TCRdb holds only the in-frame ones, with some missing. This table holds around 150,000 clones, about 88% found once. The sample consisted of PBMCs. The source is a man aged 18 to 30 in good health and CMV-seropositive.

This clone came up a few times. The same CDR3 arises from other DNA sequences in this sample as well. This chain links TRBV19 with TRBJ2-3; 12 positions agree with TRBD2. Germline V lookup: CDR1 LNHDA, CDR2 SQIVND (reference sequence). CDR3 length: 15 amino acids. V trimming: 1 base; J trimming: 4 bases; junction bases outside the gene matches: 0. The DNA of the CDR3 is TGTGCCAGTAGTATAGGGACTAGCGGGGCAGATACGCAGTATTTT. Protein sequence: CASSIGTSGADTQYF.

In its sample, this clone was seen a few times. J is TRBJ2-7 and V is TRBV2; 8 bases agree with TRBD2. Germline V gene lookup returns CDR1 SNHLY and CDR2 FYNNEI. The CDR3 is 14 amino acids. V lost 7 bases and J lost 4; bases outside the gene matches: 9. The CDR3 spells CASMAGLVAYEQYF. The CDR3 bases are TGTGCCAGCATGGCGGGACTAGTCGCTTACGAGCAGTACTTC.

V and J are TRBV5-1 and TRBJ2-3; D is possibly TRBD2 (6 bases). Germline loops: CDR1 SGHRS, CDR2 YFSETQ. Trimming removed 0 bases at V and 4 bases at J, with 9 bases between. The CDR3 sequence is 14 residues long. The CDR3 DNA is TGCGCCAGCAGCTTGGTCTCGGGAGCAGATACGCAGTATTTT. This codes for CASSLVSGADTQYF.

The V gene is TRBV29-1, the J gene TRBJ1-3, with 7 nucleotides matching TRBD1. J gave up 0 bases and V 6 bases, and 8 bases lay outside the gene matches. In germline, CDR1 is SQVTM, CDR2 ANQGSEA. The CDR3 loop spans 15 amino acids. The CDR3 loop is CSVALGQNSGNTIYF. The DNA of the CDR3 is TGCAGCGTGGCTCTGGGACAGAACTCTGGAAACACCATATATTTT.

The chain carries TRBV7-2 and TRBJ2-3; 13 bases agree with TRBD2. In germline, CDR1 is SGHTA, CDR2 FQGNSA. J gave up 0 bases and V 4 bases, and 10 bases lay outside the gene matches. CDR3 length: 19 residues. The CDR3 nucleotides read TGTGCCAGCAGCTCCCGACTAGCGGGGGGCCTCTTAAGCACAGATACGCAGTATTTT. Its protein is CASSSRLAGGLLSTDTQYF. Using reference TRBV7-2 and TRBJ2-3 for the parts outside the CDR3, the full variable domain is GAGVSQSPSNKVTEKGKDVELRCDPISGHTALYWYRQSLGQGLEFLIYFQGNSAPDKSGLPSDRFSAERTGGSVSTLTIQRTQQEDSAVYLCASSSRLAGGLLSTDTQYFGPGTRLTVL.

The V and J genes are TRBV9 and TRBJ2-2; maybe TRBD2 (7 bases). Germline V gene data show CDR1 as SGDLS and CDR2 as YYNGEE. V was clipped by 0 bases and J by 0 bases, with 12 bases between them. This CDR3 contains 17 residues. This CDR3 reads CASSVARGAPNTGELFF. Written as DNA, the CDR3 is TGTGCCAGCAGCGTAGCCCGGGGGGCACCGAACACCGGGGAGCTGTTTTTT. Together with reference TRBV9 and TRBJ2-2, the CDR3 gives the full variable domain: DSGVTQTPKHLITATGQRVTLRCSPRSGDLSVYWYQQSLDQGLQFLIQYYNGEERAKGNILERFSAQQFPDLHSELNLSSLELGDSALYFCASSVARGAPNTGELFFGEGSRLTVL.

V is TRBV6-6 and J is TRBJ2-7; 12 nucleotides align to TRBD2. CDR1 is MNHNY and CDR2 is SVGAGI in the germline V gene (reference sequence). The trim removed 5 bases at V and 0 bases at J, leaving 2 bases unmatched. The CDR3 has 15 amino acids. The CDR3 DNA reads TGTGCCAGCAGTACTAGCGGGGGGACCTCCTACGAGCAGTACTTC. Protein product: CASSTSGGTSYEQYF.

The chain is built from TRBV7-2 and TRBJ1-1; D may be TRBD1 (5 bases). CDR3 length equals 15 residues. V lost 5 bases, J lost 0 bases, and 13 bases lay in between. Germline CDR1 and CDR2: SGHTA and FQGNSA. CDR3 protein: CASSLDSTLNTEAFF. As DNA, the CDR3 is TGTGCCAGCAGCCTCGACAGTACGCTGAACACTGAAGCTTTCTTT. The complete variable domain, with remaining parts taken from reference TRBV7-2 and TRBJ1-1, reads GAGVSQSPSNKVTEKGKDVELRCDPISGHTALYWYRQSLGQGLEFLIYFQGNSAPDKSGLPSDRFSAERTGGSVSTLTIQRTQQEDSAVYLCASSLDSTLNTEAFFGQGTRLTVV.

The rearrangement uses TRBV7-2 and TRBJ1-2; the match to TRBD1 covers 8 bases. This CDR3 contains 14 residues. Germline V gene sequence: CDR1 SGHTA, CDR2 FQGNSA. The junction had 8 bases not matched to a gene; V was cut back by 5 bases and J by 6 bases. The CDR3 DNA is TGTGCCAGCAGCCCGCCCGACAGGGGAGATGGCTACACCTTC. Translation gives CASSPPDRGDGYTF.

The chain uses TRBV29-1 and TRBJ2-1; 8 positions agree with TRBD2. Germline lookup yields CDR1 SQVTM and CDR2 ANQGSEA. V shed 5 bases and J 1 base; nucleotides not matched to a gene: 7. CDR3 length equals 15 residues. CDR3 residues: CSVKGGGGSYNEQFF. As DNA, the CDR3 is TGCAGCGTTAAAGGAGGCGGGGGGTCCTACAATGAGCAGTTCTTC.